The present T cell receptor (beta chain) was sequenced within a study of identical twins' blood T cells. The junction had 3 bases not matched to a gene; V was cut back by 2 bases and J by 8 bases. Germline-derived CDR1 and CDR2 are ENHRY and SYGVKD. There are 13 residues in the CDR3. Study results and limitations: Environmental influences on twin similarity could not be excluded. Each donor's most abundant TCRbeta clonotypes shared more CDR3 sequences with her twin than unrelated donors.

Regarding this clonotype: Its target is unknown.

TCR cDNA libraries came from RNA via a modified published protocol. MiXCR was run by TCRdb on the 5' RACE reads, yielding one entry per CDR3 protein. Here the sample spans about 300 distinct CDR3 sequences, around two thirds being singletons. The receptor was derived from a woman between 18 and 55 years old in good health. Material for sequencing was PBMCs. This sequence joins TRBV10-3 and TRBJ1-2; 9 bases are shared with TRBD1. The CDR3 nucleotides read TGTGCCATCAGTGAGACAGGGGGCCACGGCTACACCTTC. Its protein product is CAISETGGHGYTF.